The rows below give T cell receptor beta chains drawn from one sample of a study of CD8 T cells in Susac syndrome. TCRdb redid the calling of the immunoSEQ multiplex PCR reads with MiXCR, one entry per CDR3 protein. Of more than 70,000 distinct CDR3 sequences in the sample, just under 95% were seen once. The specimen sequenced was CD8+ T cells from PBMCs. The receptors stem from a human donor in good health. CDR3s include the opening cysteine and the closing phenylalanine or tryptophan. D genes are given only for firm matches. Part of the rows lack a size; the others show once, few, many or a class for expanded clones.

size,J,V,length,D,DNA,CDR3
-,TRBJ2-7,TRBV12-3/TRBV12-4,13,TRBD1,TGTGCCAGCAGCGAGACAGGGTGGTACGAGCAGTACTTC,CASSETGWYEQYF
-,TRBJ1-5,TRBV6-2/TRBV6-3,13,-,TGTGCCAGCAGTTACTCGACTAATCAGCCCCAGCATTTT,CASSYSTNQPQHF
-,TRBJ1-2,TRBV19,14,-,TGTGCCAGTAGTAACCCGGGCGTTGGCTATGGCTACACCTTC,CASSNPGVGYGYTF
-,TRBJ2-3,TRBV6-4,15,-,TGTGCCAGCAGTCAACAAGGTGGGGCTGCAGATACGCAGTATTTT,CASSQQGGAADTQYF
-,TRBJ2-1,TRBV12-3/TRBV12-4,14,-,TGTGCCAGCACCAAGGGTCGAATCTATGATGAGCAGTTCTTC,CASTKGRIYDEQFF
-,TRBJ1-1,TRBV6-5,14,-,TGTGCCAGCAGTTACACGACAGAGAACACTGAAGCTTTCTTT,CASSYTTENTEAFF
few,TRBJ2-7,TRBV27,14,-,TGTGCCAGCAGTTTACGGGACGAATCCTACGAGCAGTACTTC,CASSLRDESYEQYF
-,TRBJ1-2,TRBV5-1,14,-,TGCGCCAGCAGCTTGGCCGCTGTTAACTATGGCTACACCTTC,CASSLAAVNYGYTF
-,TRBJ2-5,TRBV9,16,-,TGTGCCAGCAGTTATGGGGGCGGCGCCTTGGGGGAGACCCAGTACTTC,CASSYGGGALGETQYF
-,TRBJ2-7,TRBV7-9,15,-,TGTGCCAGCAGCCCGACAGTACTGAACTCCTACGAGCAGTACTTC,CASSPTVLNSYEQYF
-,TRBJ1-3,TRBV2,10,-,TGTGCCAGCGTCGGAAACACCATATATTTT,CASVGNTIYF
-,TRBJ1-4,TRBV14,16,TRBD1,TGTGCCAGCAGCGACTCAAGGAGGGGGCGGCGTGAAAAACTGTTTTTT,CASSDSRRGRREKLFF
once,TRBJ2-7,TRBV29-1,12,-,TGCAGCGTTGGGGGTACATCCTACGAGCAGTACTTC,CSVGGTSYEQYF
-,TRBJ1-1,TRBV10-3,14,-,TGTGCCATCAGTGAGTCGCAGGGTAGCACTGAAGTTTTCTTT,CAISESQGSTEVFF
-,TRBJ2-6,TRBV29-1,17,-,TGCAGCGTTGAAGGCAGGGGAGCGAGCTCTGGGGCCAACGTCCTGACTTTC,CSVEGRGASSGANVLTF
-,TRBJ1-5,TRBV7-9,14,TRBD1,TGTGCCAGCAGCGGAGGACAGGGAGGTCAGCCCCAGCATTTT,CASSGGQGGQPQHF
few,TRBJ1-2,TRBV4-3,15,TRBD1,TGCGCCAGCAGTACGGCCGGGACAGCTTACTATGGCTACACCTTC,CASSTAGTAYYGYTF
-,TRBJ1-2,TRBV20-1,12,-,TGCAGTGCTAGTGAGACGCACTATGGCTACACCTTC,CSASETHYGYTF
-,TRBJ2-1,TRBV3-1,17,-,TGTGCCAGCAGCCAAGATCGTTTTAGCGCCTCCTACAATGAGCAGTTCTTC,CASSQDRFSASYNEQFF
-,TRBJ2-1,TRBV29-1,12,TRBD2,TGCACCGCCACGGGGGGGCACGATGAGCAGTTCTTC,CTATGGHDEQFF
-,TRBJ2-1,TRBV29-1,13,TRBD1,TGCAGCGCGACCGACAGGGTCCGCAATGAGCAGTTCTTC,CSATDRVRNEQFF
-,TRBJ1-3,TRBV5-6,15,-,TGTGCCAGCAGCTTCTTGGCAGTCTCTGGAAACACCATATATTTT,CASSFLAVSGNTIYF
-,TRBJ2-7,TRBV29-1,13,TRBD1,TGCAGCGTCGCACAGGGGGCAAAGAACGAGCAGTACTTC,CSVAQGAKNEQYF
-,TRBJ2-2,TRBV5-1,14,TRBD1,TGCGCCAGCAAGACAGGGGGCGGCACCGGGGAGCTGTTTTTT,CASKTGGGTGELFF
-,TRBJ2-5,TRBV7-2,16,TRBD2,TGTGCCAGCAGCCCGACTCTAGCGGGGGGGGCAGAGACCCAGTACTTC,CASSPTLAGGAETQYF
-,TRBJ2-2,TRBV3-1,16,-,TGTGCCAGCAGCCAAGACCCCAGGGTGGGGACCGGGGAGCTGTTTTTT,CASSQDPRVGTGELFF
-,TRBJ2-1,TRBV29-1,13,-,TGCAGCCTGGGCAGGGGCTCCTACAATGAGCAGTTCTTC,CSLGRGSYNEQFF
-,TRBJ2-7,TRBV27,12,-,TGTGCCAGCAGTTCACTCCCGACTGAGCAGTACTTC,CASSSLPTEQYF
-,TRBJ1-6,TRBV23-1,15,-,TGCGCCAGCAGTCAGTTACCCGTAACTCATTCCCCCCTCCACTTT,CASSQLPVTHSPLHF
-,TRBJ2-3,TRBV12-5,14,-,TGTGCTAGTGGCTCTCCGGGAGTGGGAGATACGCAGTATTTT,CASGSPGVGDTQYF
-,TRBJ1-1,TRBV6-5,14,TRBD1,TGTGCCAGCAGTTACGGGACAGGGGGCACTGAAGCTTTCTTT,CASSYGTGGTEAFF
-,TRBJ2-7,TRBV14,11,-,TGTGCCAGCAGCAAAACGGGCGAGCAGTACTTC,CASSKTGEQYF
-,TRBJ1-2,TRBV27,18,TRBD1,TGTGCCAGCAGTCGCTACCCTCCCCCAGGGGGCGCGGAGTATGGCTACACCTTC,CASSRYPPPGGAEYGYTF
-,TRBJ1-2,TRBV5-6,13,-,TGTGCCAGCAGCTTCGGGACGGAATATGGCTACACCTTC,CASSFGTEYGYTF
-,TRBJ2-3,TRBV9,15,-,TGTGCCAGCAGCGTATGGGGCTCTAGCACAGATACGCAGTATTTT,CASSVWGSSTDTQYF
-,TRBJ1-2,TRBV2,14,TRBD1,TGTGCCAGCAGTTATACAGGGGGGCTGCGGGGCTACACCTTC,CASSYTGGLRGYTF
-,TRBJ1-3,TRBV12-3/TRBV12-4,14,-,TGTGCCAGCGACGGGACCTACTCTGGAAACACCATATATTTT,CASDGTYSGNTIYF
-,TRBJ2-5,TRBV24-1,12,-,TGTGCCACCAGTGACGGGCAGGAGACCCAGTACTTC,CATSDGQETQYF
-,TRBJ2-7,TRBV5-1,15,-,TGCGCCAGCAGCTTGGTGCAGCAAAGGTCCTACGAGCAGTACTTC,CASSLVQQRSYEQYF
-,TRBJ2-7,TRBV7-6,15,TRBD2,TGTGCCAGCAGCTTCGGCGGGGGGCCCACCTACGAGCAGTACTTC,CASSFGGGPTYEQYF
-,TRBJ2-3,TRBV29-1,13,-,TGCAGCGTTGAAGAGGGGCTCGAAGATACGCAGTATTTT,CSVEEGLEDTQYF
once,TRBJ2-5,TRBV7-8,14,TRBD2,TGTGCCAGCAGCTTTCCGGGGGGGGGAGAGACCCAGTACTTC,CASSFPGGGETQYF
-,TRBJ2-2,TRBV29-1,14,TRBD1,TGCAGCGTAAGGACAGGGGTTAACACCGGGGAGCTGTTTTTT,CSVRTGVNTGELFF
-,TRBJ2-3,TRBV9,16,TRBD2,TGTGCCAGCAGCGTAGAGGTGCGGGGGGGAACAGATACGCAGTATTTT,CASSVEVRGGTDTQYF
-,TRBJ1-5,TRBV20-1,15,-,TGCAGTGCTCAATCGGGGGGGGAAGGCAATCAGCCCCAGCATTTT,CSAQSGGEGNQPQHF